This TCR beta chain originates from a study of blood T cell repertoires in COVID-19. Turning to the study itself: Samples came from the United States, Italy and Spain, spanning acute and convalescent COVID-19.

The ends were cut back, 2 bases at V and 2 bases at J, with 6 bases in the middle. Germline CDR1 reads MNHEY; CDR2 reads SVGAGI. This CDR3 is built from 14 residues. Libraries were prepared by immunoSEQ multiplex PCR; TCRdb keeps only in-frame clonotypes and omits some of them. The table has over 95,000 clones, 84% seen once. The chain has TRBV6-5 and TRBJ2-2; D is undetermined. The sample comprised peripheral blood. The TCR sequence derives from a man between 65 and 80 years old with active or convalescent COVID-19. CDR3 DNA sequence: TGTGCCAGCAGTTACACAGCCAACACCGGGGAGCTGTTTTTT. This translates into CASSYTANTGELFF.